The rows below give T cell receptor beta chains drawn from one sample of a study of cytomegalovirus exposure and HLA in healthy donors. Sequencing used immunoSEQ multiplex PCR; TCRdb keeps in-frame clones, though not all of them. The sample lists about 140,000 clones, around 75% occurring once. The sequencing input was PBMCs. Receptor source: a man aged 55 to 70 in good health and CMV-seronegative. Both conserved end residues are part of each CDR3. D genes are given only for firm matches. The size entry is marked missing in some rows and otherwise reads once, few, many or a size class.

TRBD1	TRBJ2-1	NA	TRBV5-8	CASSLGQALWNEQFF	TGTGCCAGCAGCCTGGGACAGGCACTCTGGAATGAGCAGTTCTTC
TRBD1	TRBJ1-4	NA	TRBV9	CASSVATGAGEKLFF	TGTGCCAGCAGCGTAGCTACAGGGGCAGGTGAAAAACTGTTTTTT
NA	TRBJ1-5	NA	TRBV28	CASSLRLSGGQPQHF	TGTGCCAGCAGTTTACGACTCTCCGGGGGTCAGCCCCAGCATTTT
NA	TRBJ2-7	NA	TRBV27	CASSSPKVAYEQYF	TGTGCCAGCAGTTCCCCTAAAGTCGCCTACGAGCAGTACTTC
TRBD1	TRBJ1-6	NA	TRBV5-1	CASSKDRAEAPLHF	TGCGCCAGCAGCAAGGACAGGGCAGAAGCACCCCTCCACTTT
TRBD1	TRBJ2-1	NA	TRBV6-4	CASSEGVGGLPLYNEQFF	TGTGCCAGCAGTGAAGGGGTAGGGGGCCTACCCCTTTACAATGAGCAGTTCTTC
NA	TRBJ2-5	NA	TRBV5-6	CASSSYREQETQYF	TGTGCCAGCAGCTCATACAGGGAACAAGAGACCCAGTACTTC
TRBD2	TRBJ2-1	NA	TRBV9	CASSASGRVSSYNEQFF	TGTGCCAGCAGCGCGTCGGGGAGGGTGAGCTCCTACAATGAGCAGTTCTTC
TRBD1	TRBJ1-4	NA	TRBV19	CASSITGTGTANEKLFF	TGTGCCAGTAGTATCACCGGGACAGGGACGGCTAATGAAAAACTGTTTTTT
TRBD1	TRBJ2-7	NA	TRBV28	CASSPRGQGNEQYF	TGTGCCAGCAGTCCCCGGGGACAGGGAAACGAGCAGTACTTC
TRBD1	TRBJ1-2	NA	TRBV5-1	CASSHALWTGKENGYTF	TGCGCCAGCAGCCATGCTCTCTGGACAGGGAAGGAGAATGGCTACACCTTC
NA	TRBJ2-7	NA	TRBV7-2	CASSGIQGGEQYF	TGTGCCAGCAGCGGGATCCAGGGTGGCGAGCAGTACTTC
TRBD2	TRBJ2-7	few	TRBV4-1	CASSQGTSSYEQYF	TGCGCCAGCAGCCAAGGGACTAGCTCCTACGAGCAGTACTTC
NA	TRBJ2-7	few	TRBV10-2	CASTKPLYEQYF	TGCGCCAGCACGAAGCCCCTCTACGAGCAGTACTTC